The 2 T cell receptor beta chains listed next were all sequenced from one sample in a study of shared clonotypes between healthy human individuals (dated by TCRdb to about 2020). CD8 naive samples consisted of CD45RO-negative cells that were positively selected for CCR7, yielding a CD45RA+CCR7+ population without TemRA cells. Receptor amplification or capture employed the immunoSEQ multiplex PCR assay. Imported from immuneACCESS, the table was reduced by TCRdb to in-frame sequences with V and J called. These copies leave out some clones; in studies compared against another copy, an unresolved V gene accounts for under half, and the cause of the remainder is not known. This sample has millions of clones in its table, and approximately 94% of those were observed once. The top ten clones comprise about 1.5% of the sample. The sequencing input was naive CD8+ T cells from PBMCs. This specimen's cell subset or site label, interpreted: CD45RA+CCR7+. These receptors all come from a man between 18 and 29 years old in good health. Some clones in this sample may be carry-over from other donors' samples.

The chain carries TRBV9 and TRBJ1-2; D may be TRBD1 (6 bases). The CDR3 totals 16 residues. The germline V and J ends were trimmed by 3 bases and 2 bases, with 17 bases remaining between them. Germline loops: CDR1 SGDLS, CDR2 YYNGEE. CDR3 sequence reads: CASSGNLRTANYGYTF. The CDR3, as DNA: TGTGCCAGCAGCGGGAACCTTAGGACAGCGAACTATGGCTACACCTTC. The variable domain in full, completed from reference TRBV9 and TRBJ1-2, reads DSGVTQTPKHLITATGQRVTLRCSPRSGDLSVYWYQQSLDQGLQFLIQYYNGEERAKGNILERFSAQQFPDLHSELNLSSLELGDSALYFCASSGNLRTANYGYTFGSGTRLTVV.

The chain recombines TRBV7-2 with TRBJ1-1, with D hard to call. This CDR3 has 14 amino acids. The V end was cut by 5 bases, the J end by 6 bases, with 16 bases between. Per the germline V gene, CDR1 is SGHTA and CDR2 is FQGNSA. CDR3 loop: CASSRRNIGAEAFF. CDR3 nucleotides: TGTGCCAGCAGCCGACGAAATATAGGAGCTGAAGCTTTCTTT.